This TCR beta chain was documented in a study of Graves' ophthalmopathy and Graves' hyperthyroidism. Across the study: Ahead of any treatment, peripheral blood was obtained at the initial diagnosis. Whole-study findings and limits: Distinction of ophthalmopathy from stable hyperthyroidism by a 13-signature model reached about 87% sensitivity and 81.08% specificity.

Unmatched junction bases numbered 6, after V lost 2 bases and J lost 3 bases. CDR3 size: 14 residues. Per the germline V gene, CDR1 is DFQATT and CDR2 is SNEGSKA (reference sequence). The sample holds many counts of this clonotype. Antigen specificity is unknown. Included hyperthyroidism patients were aged 18 to 65 and newly diagnosed (under 2 months' duration). Establishment of the diagnosis relied upon clinical symptoms, serum thyroxine, TRAb, thyroid ultrasound and orbital computed tomography. Scientists amplified the TCR beta CDR3 regions from RNA transcripts. The library came from an HTBI-primed first-round RT-PCR and a second-round multiplex PCR. One entry per CDR3 protein, called by TCRdb with MiXCR from the multiplex PCR reads. The sample includes hundreds of thousands of distinct CDR3 sequences, 20% to 25% of them seen just once.

The receptor's source is a woman between 18 and 30 years old with stable Graves' hyperthyroidism. Some clones in this sample may be carry-over from other donors' samples. The V and J genes are TRBV20-1 and TRBJ2-7, with TRBD1 identical over 8 bases. The source material was peripheral blood. CDR3 sequence: CSARKYGTGYEQYF. CDR3 sequence (DNA): TGCAGTGCTAGAAAGTATGGGACAGGCTACGAGCAGTACTTC.